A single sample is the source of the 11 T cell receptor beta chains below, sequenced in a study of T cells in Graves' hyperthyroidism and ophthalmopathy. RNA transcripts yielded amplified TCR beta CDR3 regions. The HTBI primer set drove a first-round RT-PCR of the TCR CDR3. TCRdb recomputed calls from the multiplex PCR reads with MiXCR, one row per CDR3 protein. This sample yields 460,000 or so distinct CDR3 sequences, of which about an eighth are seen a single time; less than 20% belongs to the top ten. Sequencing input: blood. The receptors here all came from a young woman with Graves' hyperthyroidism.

This CDR3 is CASSQNTGEGNTIYF. CDR3 DNA: TGCGCCAGCAGCCAAAATACAGGGGAAGGAAACACCATATATTTT. The rearrangement uses TRBV4-1 and TRBJ1-3, with 7 bases fitting TRBD1. The CDR3 is 15 amino acids. The ends lost 2 bases at V and 4 bases at J; junction bases unmatched: 5. The germline V gene encodes CDR1 MGHRA and CDR2 YSYEKL.

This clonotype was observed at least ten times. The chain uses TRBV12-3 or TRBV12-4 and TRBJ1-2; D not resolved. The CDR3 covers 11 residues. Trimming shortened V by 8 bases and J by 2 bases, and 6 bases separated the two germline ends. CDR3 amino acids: CASHGNYGYTF. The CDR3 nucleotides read TGTGCCAGCCACGGAAACTATGGCTACACCTTC.

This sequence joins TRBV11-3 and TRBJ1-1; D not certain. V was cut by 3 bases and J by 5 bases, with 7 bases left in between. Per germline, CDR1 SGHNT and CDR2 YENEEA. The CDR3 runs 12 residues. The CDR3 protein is CASSLWDTEAFF. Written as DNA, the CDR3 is TGTGCCAGCAGCTTGTGGGATACTGAAGCTTTCTTT. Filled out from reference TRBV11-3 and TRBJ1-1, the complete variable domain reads EAGVVQSPRYKIIEKKQPVAFWCNPISGHNTLYWYLQNLGQGPELLIRYENEEAVDDSQLPKDRFSAERLKGVDSTLKIQPAELGDSAVYLCASSLWDTEAFFGQGTRLTVV.

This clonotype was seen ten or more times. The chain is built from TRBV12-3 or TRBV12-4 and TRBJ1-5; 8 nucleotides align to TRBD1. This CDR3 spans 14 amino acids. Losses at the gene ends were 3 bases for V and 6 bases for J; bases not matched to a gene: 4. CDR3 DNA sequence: TGTGCCAGCAGTTTTACAGGGGGGCGTCAGCCCCAGCATTTT. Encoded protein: CASSFTGGRQPQHF.

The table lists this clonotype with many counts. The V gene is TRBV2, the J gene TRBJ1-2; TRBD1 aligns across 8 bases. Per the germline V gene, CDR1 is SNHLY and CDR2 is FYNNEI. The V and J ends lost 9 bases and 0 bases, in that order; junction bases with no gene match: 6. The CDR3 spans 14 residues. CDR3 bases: TGTGCCAGGGGTGACAGGGGAGCTAACTATGGCTACACCTTC. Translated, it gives CARGDRGANYGYTF. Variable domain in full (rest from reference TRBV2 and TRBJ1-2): EPEVTQTPSHQVTQMGQEVILRCVPISNHLYFYWYRQILGQKVEFLVSFYNNEISEKSEIFDDQFSVERPDGSNFTLKIRSTKLEDSAMYFCARGDRGANYGYTFGSGTRLTVV.

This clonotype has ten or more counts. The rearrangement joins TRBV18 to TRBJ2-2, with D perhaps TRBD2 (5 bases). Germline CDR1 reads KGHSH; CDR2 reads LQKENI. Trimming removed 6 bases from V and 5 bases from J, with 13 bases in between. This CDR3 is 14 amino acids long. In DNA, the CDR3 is TGTGCCAGCTCTCAAGCGTCGGGGACCGGGGAGCTGTTTTTT. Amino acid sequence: CASSQASGTGELFF.

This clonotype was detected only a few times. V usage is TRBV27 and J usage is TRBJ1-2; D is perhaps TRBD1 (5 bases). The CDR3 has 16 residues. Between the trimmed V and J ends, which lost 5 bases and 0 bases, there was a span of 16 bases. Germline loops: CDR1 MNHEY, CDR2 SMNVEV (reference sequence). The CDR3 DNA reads TGTGCCAGCAGTCTGGGTTGGCCAGGGACTAACTATGGCTACACCTTC. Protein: CASSLGWPGTNYGYTF.

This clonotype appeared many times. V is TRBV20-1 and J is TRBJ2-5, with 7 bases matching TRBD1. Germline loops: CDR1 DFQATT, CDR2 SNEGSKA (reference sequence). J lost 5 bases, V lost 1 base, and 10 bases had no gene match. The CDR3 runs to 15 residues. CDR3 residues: CSARVRGTDRETQYF. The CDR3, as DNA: TGCAGTGCTAGAGTCAGAGGGACAGACCGGGAGACCCAGTACTTC.

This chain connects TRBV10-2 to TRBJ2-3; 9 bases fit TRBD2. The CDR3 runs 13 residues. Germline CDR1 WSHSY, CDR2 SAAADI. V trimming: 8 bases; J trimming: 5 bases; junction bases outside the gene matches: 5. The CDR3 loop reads CASDRTSEDTQYF. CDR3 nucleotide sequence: TGCGCCAGCGACAGGACTAGCGAAGATACGCAGTATTTT.

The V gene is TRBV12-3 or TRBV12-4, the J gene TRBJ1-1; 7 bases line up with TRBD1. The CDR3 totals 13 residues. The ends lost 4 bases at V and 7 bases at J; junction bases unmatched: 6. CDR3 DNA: TGTGCCAGCAGTTCGCAGGGGGAGTATGAAGCTTTCTTT. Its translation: CASSSQGEYEAFF.

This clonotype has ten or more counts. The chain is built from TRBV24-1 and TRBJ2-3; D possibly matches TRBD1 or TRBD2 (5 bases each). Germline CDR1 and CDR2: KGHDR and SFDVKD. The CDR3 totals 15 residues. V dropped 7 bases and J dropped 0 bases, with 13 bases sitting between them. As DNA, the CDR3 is TGTGCCACCAGCAGTTACAGGACTAGCACAGATACGCAGTATTTT. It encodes CATSSYRTSTDTQYF.